This T cell receptor beta chain came from a study of sequential checkpoint blockade in melanoma. Study context: First-line arms were nivolumab then ipilimumab, or the reverse, randomized 1:1. Maintenance nivolumab came after either treatment sequence.

Noted treatment: randomized to nivolumab then ipilimumab (arm A) or the reverse (arm B). Patients had received no earlier DNA-damaging chemotherapy. From thawed PBMCs, live CD3+CD8+ cells negative for CD19 and CD56 were sorted. The protocol was immunoSEQ multiplex PCR, while the TCRdb copy is restricted to in-frame clones and leaves out a portion. The sample carries some 26,000 clones, roughly 80% recorded once. Germline-derived CDR1 and CDR2 are LGHNA and YNFKEQ. CDR3 size: 16 residues. Trimming stripped 0 bases from V and 5 bases from J, with 16 bases between. This receptor was taken from a human donor with melanoma. V gene TRBV4-2 combines with J gene TRBJ1-1, with TRBD1 as a possible D gene (5 bases). The sample here was CD8+ T cells sorted from blood (inferred from file names), taken from a patient given nivolumab and ipilimumab in sequence. This chain's CDR3 is CASSQDGSGKGTEAFF. Here the CDR3 DNA reads TGTGCCAGCAGCCAAGATGGGTCAGGGAAAGGAACTGAAGCTTTCTTT.